A selection of T cell receptor beta chains follows, all from one sample in a study of CD8 T cells in Susac syndrome. TCRdb itself ran the immunoSEQ multiplex PCR reads through MiXCR, one entry per CDR3 protein. This sample carries 150,000 to 200,000 distinct CDR3 sequences, approximately 96% of them seen once, and the ten largest clones take about 0.093%. The specimen was CD4+ T cells from PBMCs. These receptors came from a human donor with multiple sclerosis. The CDR3 runs from the conserved cysteine through the conserved F or W. A D gene is named only where the DNA matches it firmly. Some rows mark clone size as missing; the rest say once, few, many or name a class of expanded clone.

clone_size: NA; d_call: TRBD1; v_call: TRBV5-1; j_call: TRBJ2-3; cdr3_nt: TGCGCCAGCAGCTTGGGGGGACAGACGTCAGATACGCAGTATTTT; cdr3_aa: CASSLGGQTSDTQYF
clone_size: once; d_call: TRBD1; v_call: TRBV3-1; j_call: TRBJ2-7; cdr3_nt: TGTGCCAGCAGCCGACAGGGGTACTTCTACGAGCAGTACTTC; cdr3_aa: CASSRQGYFYEQYF
clone_size: once; d_call: NA; v_call: TRBV3-1; j_call: TRBJ1-6; cdr3_nt: TGTGCCAGCAGCCACCTGGACAGACTCTATAATTCACCCCTCCACTTT; cdr3_aa: CASSHLDRLYNSPLHF
clone_size: NA; d_call: NA; v_call: TRBV20-1; j_call: TRBJ2-3; cdr3_nt: TGCAGTGCTAGGGCCATGTTGGGTGATACGCAGTATTTT; cdr3_aa: CSARAMLGDTQYF
clone_size: NA; d_call: NA; v_call: TRBV15; j_call: TRBJ1-2; cdr3_nt: TGTGCCACCAGCAGAGACAGGGATTATGGCTACACCTTC; cdr3_aa: CATSRDRDYGYTF
clone_size: NA; d_call: NA; v_call: TRBV3-1; j_call: TRBJ1-1; cdr3_nt: TGTGCCAGCAGCCCCGCGCTGGGTGGATTCACTGAAGCTTTCTTT; cdr3_aa: CASSPALGGFTEAFF
clone_size: NA; d_call: NA; v_call: TRBV9; j_call: TRBJ2-3; cdr3_nt: TGTGCCAGCAGCCCCGACATGGGGGTCACAGATACGCAGTATTTT; cdr3_aa: CASSPDMGVTDTQYF
clone_size: NA; d_call: TRBD2; v_call: TRBV12-5; j_call: TRBJ2-7; cdr3_nt: TGTGCTAGTGGGGGCGTAGCGGGGGCCTACGAGCAGTACTTC; cdr3_aa: CASGGVAGAYEQYF
clone_size: NA; d_call: NA; v_call: TRBV20-1; j_call: TRBJ2-5; cdr3_nt: TGCAGTGCTAGTGGGGCAGAAGAGACCCAGTACTTC; cdr3_aa: CSASGAEETQYF
clone_size: NA; d_call: NA; v_call: TRBV30; j_call: TRBJ2-1; cdr3_nt: TGTGCCTGGAGTGTTCACCAGAAGGTTGCAAATGAGCAGTTCTTC; cdr3_aa: CAWSVHQKVANEQFF
clone_size: once; d_call: NA; v_call: TRBV5-1; j_call: TRBJ1-2; cdr3_nt: TGCGCCAGCAGCTTGGATTCGGGTTTAGGCTACACCTTC; cdr3_aa: CASSLDSGLGYTF
clone_size: NA; d_call: NA; v_call: TRBV15; j_call: TRBJ1-5; cdr3_nt: TGTGCCACCAGCAGAGACTCCGGGACAACGAGCAATCAGCCCCAGCATTTT; cdr3_aa: CATSRDSGTTSNQPQHF
clone_size: NA; d_call: NA; v_call: TRBV12-3/TRBV12-4; j_call: TRBJ1-1; cdr3_nt: TGTGCCATGTTCCGGGACAACATGAACACTGAAGCTTTCTTT; cdr3_aa: CAMFRDNMNTEAFF
clone_size: NA; d_call: NA; v_call: TRBV25-1; j_call: TRBJ2-1; cdr3_nt: TGTGCCAGCAAAGGGGGAAATGAGCAGTTCTTC; cdr3_aa: CASKGGNEQFF
clone_size: NA; d_call: TRBD1; v_call: TRBV28; j_call: TRBJ1-1; cdr3_nt: TGTGCCAGCCCAGGTGACAGGGAGGGTGAAGCTTTCTTT; cdr3_aa: CASPGDREGEAFF
clone_size: NA; d_call: NA; v_call: TRBV7-2; j_call: TRBJ2-7; cdr3_nt: TGTGCCAGCAGCTACACACGGACCTCTGGGTACGAGCAGTACTTC; cdr3_aa: CASSYTRTSGYEQYF
clone_size: NA; d_call: TRBD1; v_call: TRBV4-1; j_call: TRBJ2-1; cdr3_nt: TGCGCCAGCAGCCAGGTCAGGGGGCAGGTTTGGAATGAGCAGTTCTTC; cdr3_aa: CASSQVRGQVWNEQFF
clone_size: NA; d_call: NA; v_call: TRBV30; j_call: TRBJ1-5; cdr3_nt: TGTGCCTGGAGTGTGGGGGACACTAGCAATCAGCCCCAGCATTTT; cdr3_aa: CAWSVGDTSNQPQHF
clone_size: NA; d_call: NA; v_call: TRBV9; j_call: TRBJ1-1; cdr3_nt: TGTGCCAGCACACGTACGACAGCGAACACTGAAGCTTTCTTT; cdr3_aa: CASTRTTANTEAFF
clone_size: once; d_call: TRBD2; v_call: TRBV6-1; j_call: TRBJ2-1; cdr3_nt: TGTGCCAGCAGTGACGGATCGGGCGGGGGGGCCCGTAATGAGCAGTTCTTC; cdr3_aa: CASSDGSGGGARNEQFF
clone_size: NA; d_call: TRBD2; v_call: TRBV28; j_call: TRBJ2-7; cdr3_nt: TGTGCCAGCAGTCCCCCCCCTAGCGGGGAGTTCTCCTACCTTACCTACGAGCAGTACTTC; cdr3_aa: CASSPPPSGEFSYLTYEQYF
clone_size: NA; d_call: NA; v_call: TRBV7-9; j_call: TRBJ1-2; cdr3_nt: TGTGCCAGCTCCCCCTCCCACATTGCCATCCTCTATGGCTACACCTTC; cdr3_aa: CASSPSHIAILYGYTF
clone_size: NA; d_call: NA; v_call: TRBV5-1; j_call: TRBJ2-3; cdr3_nt: TGCGCCAGCAGCACGGACAGCCACAGCACAGATACGCAGTATTTT; cdr3_aa: CASSTDSHSTDTQYF
clone_size: NA; d_call: NA; v_call: TRBV5-6; j_call: TRBJ2-5; cdr3_nt: TGTGCCAGCAGCTTGCCCACCCAAGAGACCCAGTACTTC; cdr3_aa: CASSLPTQETQYF
clone_size: once; d_call: NA; v_call: TRBV7-8; j_call: TRBJ2-5; cdr3_nt: TGTGCCAGCAGCACCGGCGAGGGGGAGACCCAGTACTTC; cdr3_aa: CASSTGEGETQYF
clone_size: NA; d_call: NA; v_call: TRBV12-3/TRBV12-4; j_call: TRBJ1-5; cdr3_nt: TGTGCCAGCAGTTTTAGCCTGGAGCCCCAGCATTTT; cdr3_aa: CASSFSLEPQHF
clone_size: NA; d_call: NA; v_call: TRBV20-1; j_call: TRBJ2-2; cdr3_nt: TGCAGTGCTACCGGGAGCACCGGGGAGCTGTTTTTT; cdr3_aa: CSATGSTGELFF
clone_size: NA; d_call: NA; v_call: TRBV3-1; j_call: TRBJ1-6; cdr3_nt: TGTGCCAGCAGCCAAGGGGTAGGGGATAATTCACCCCTCCACTTT; cdr3_aa: CASSQGVGDNSPLHF
clone_size: NA; d_call: NA; v_call: TRBV9; j_call: TRBJ1-2; cdr3_nt: TGTGCCAGCAATGGACAGCACTATGGCTACACCTTC; cdr3_aa: CASNGQHYGYTF
clone_size: NA; d_call: NA; v_call: TRBV7-9; j_call: TRBJ1-1; cdr3_nt: TGTGCCAGCAGCTTAGCACAGACATCGAACACTGAAGCTTTCTTT; cdr3_aa: CASSLAQTSNTEAFF
clone_size: NA; d_call: NA; v_call: TRBV30; j_call: TRBJ1-2; cdr3_nt: TGTGCCTGGATCAGGAGCCTCTATGGCTACACCTTC; cdr3_aa: CAWIRSLYGYTF
clone_size: NA; d_call: NA; v_call: TRBV5-8; j_call: TRBJ1-1; cdr3_nt: TGTGCCAGCAGCCCGTGGACGAATATGAACACTGAAGCTTTCTTT; cdr3_aa: CASSPWTNMNTEAFF
clone_size: NA; d_call: NA; v_call: TRBV15; j_call: TRBJ2-5; cdr3_nt: TGTGCCACCAGCAGAGTAGGGACCAACCTGGAGACCCAGTACTTC; cdr3_aa: CATSRVGTNLETQYF
clone_size: NA; d_call: NA; v_call: TRBV4-1; j_call: TRBJ1-1; cdr3_nt: TGCGCCAGCAGGGGGGCTGAAGCTTTCTTT; cdr3_aa: CASRGAEAFF
clone_size: NA; d_call: NA; v_call: TRBV29-1; j_call: TRBJ2-5; cdr3_nt: TGCAGCGTTGATAGGCAGGGGACCCAGTACTTC; cdr3_aa: CSVDRQGTQYF
clone_size: NA; d_call: NA; v_call: TRBV18; j_call: TRBJ2-3; cdr3_nt: TGTGCCAGCTCACCACTCCCCCGCCGGTTCGGCACAGATACGCAGTATTTT; cdr3_aa: CASSPLPRRFGTDTQYF
clone_size: NA; d_call: NA; v_call: TRBV5-1; j_call: TRBJ2-7; cdr3_nt: TGCGCCAGCAGCGGATCCGGGAGTTACTACGAGCAGTACTTC; cdr3_aa: CASSGSGSYYEQYF
clone_size: NA; d_call: NA; v_call: TRBV4-1; j_call: TRBJ1-2; cdr3_nt: TGCGCCAGCAGCCAAGATCCCTTCATCTATGGCTACACCTTC; cdr3_aa: CASSQDPFIYGYTF
clone_size: NA; d_call: NA; v_call: TRBV30; j_call: TRBJ1-5; cdr3_nt: TGTGCCTGGAGTAGGGCGAGGGGCAATCAGCCCCAGCATTTT; cdr3_aa: CAWSRARGNQPQHF
clone_size: NA; d_call: NA; v_call: TRBV30; j_call: TRBJ1-2; cdr3_nt: TGTGCCTGGAGTTTTCGGGGCTATGGCTACACCTTC; cdr3_aa: CAWSFRGYGYTF
clone_size: NA; d_call: NA; v_call: TRBV2; j_call: TRBJ2-5; cdr3_nt: TGTGCCAGCAGTGAGCCCCGGGGAGAGACCCAGTACTTC; cdr3_aa: CASSEPRGETQYF
clone_size: NA; d_call: NA; v_call: TRBV29-1; j_call: TRBJ2-5; cdr3_nt: TGCAGCGCCGAACAGCGGACCCAGTACTTC; cdr3_aa: CSAEQRTQYF
clone_size: NA; d_call: NA; v_call: TRBV6-5; j_call: TRBJ1-2; cdr3_nt: TGTGCCAGCAGCCCAGGGAACTATGGCTACACCTTC; cdr3_aa: CASSPGNYGYTF
clone_size: NA; d_call: NA; v_call: TRBV11-3; j_call: TRBJ2-7; cdr3_nt: TGTGCCAGCAGCTTAACCAGGCTCCCCAACTACGAGCAGTACTTC; cdr3_aa: CASSLTRLPNYEQYF
clone_size: NA; d_call: NA; v_call: TRBV11-2; j_call: TRBJ1-5; cdr3_nt: TGTGCCAGCAGCCCGACAAGGGAGGGACGGCAGAGTTTCAATAATCAGCCCCAGCATTTT; cdr3_aa: CASSPTREGRQSFNNQPQHF
clone_size: NA; d_call: NA; v_call: TRBV4-1; j_call: TRBJ1-6; cdr3_nt: TGCGCCAGCAGCCAAGATGATAGCTCTATAGGGTCCTATAATTCACCCCTCCACTTT; cdr3_aa: CASSQDDSSIGSYNSPLHF
clone_size: NA; d_call: NA; v_call: TRBV5-4; j_call: TRBJ1-1; cdr3_nt: TGTGCCAGCAGCCTCGAGTCCACTGAAGCTTTCTTT; cdr3_aa: CASSLESTEAFF
clone_size: NA; d_call: NA; v_call: TRBV6-2/TRBV6-3; j_call: TRBJ2-7; cdr3_nt: TGTGCCAGCAGTTACTCCCCGGGCTTAATCTACGAGCAGTACTTC; cdr3_aa: CASSYSPGLIYEQYF
clone_size: NA; d_call: NA; v_call: TRBV15; j_call: TRBJ1-1; cdr3_nt: TGTGCCACCAGCAGAGAAGACAGCTGGAACACTGAAGCTTTCTTT; cdr3_aa: CATSREDSWNTEAFF
clone_size: NA; d_call: TRBD1; v_call: TRBV15; j_call: TRBJ1-1; cdr3_nt: TGTGCCACCAGCAGGGGTGGGACAGGGGCTTTGGGGAACACTGAAGCTTTCTTT; cdr3_aa: CATSRGGTGALGNTEAFF